This is a list of T cell receptor beta chains from one sample in a study of CD8+ T cells in alopecia areata. The protocol was immunoSEQ multiplex PCR, while the TCRdb copy is restricted to in-frame clones and leaves out a portion. The table shows nearly 95,000 clones, with around 71% occurring only once. The sequencing here drew on CD8+ T cells sorted from blood, taken at week 44, from a patient treated with tofacitinib. The receptors derive from a human donor with alopecia areata. The CDR3 runs from the conserved cysteine through the conserved F or W. Each record gives: V gene, clone size, D gene, J gene, CDR3 protein, CDR3 DNA. A D gene is named only where the DNA matches it firmly. Size is omitted from some rows. Given values are once, few, many or a class for expanded clones.

v_call: TRBV4-3; clone_size: once; d_call: NA; j_call: TRBJ2-3; cdr3_aa: CASSPSGASVGTDTQYF; cdr3_nt: TGCGCCAGCAGCCCATCCGGCGCTAGCGTTGGGACAGATACGCAGTATTTT
v_call: TRBV7-8; clone_size: NA; d_call: NA; j_call: TRBJ1-3; cdr3_aa: CASSLGGFGNTIYF; cdr3_nt: TGTGCCAGCAGCTTAGGGGGGTTTGGAAACACCATATATTTT
v_call: TRBV10-3; clone_size: once; d_call: NA; j_call: TRBJ1-1; cdr3_aa: CAISEGVGAFF; cdr3_nt: TGTGCCATCAGTGAGGGGGTGGGAGCTTTCTTT
v_call: TRBV30; clone_size: few; d_call: NA; j_call: TRBJ2-2; cdr3_aa: CALEFSRVGELFF; cdr3_nt: TGTGCCTTGGAGTTCTCAAGGGTCGGGGAGCTGTTTTTT
v_call: TRBV9; clone_size: NA; d_call: NA; j_call: TRBJ1-2; cdr3_aa: CASSVAVGNYGYTF; cdr3_nt: TGTGCCAGCAGCGTAGCGGTAGGGAACTATGGCTACACCTTC
v_call: TRBV4-3; clone_size: NA; d_call: NA; j_call: TRBJ2-1; cdr3_aa: CASSQGLTNEQFF; cdr3_nt: TGCGCCAGCAGCCAAGGACTTACTAATGAGCAGTTCTTC
v_call: TRBV7-6; clone_size: NA; d_call: TRBD1; j_call: TRBJ2-7; cdr3_aa: CASSSQRTGGEQYF; cdr3_nt: TGTGCCAGCAGCTCACAAAGGACAGGGGGTGAGCAGTACTTC
v_call: TRBV27; clone_size: NA; d_call: NA; j_call: TRBJ1-1; cdr3_aa: CASSFTVNTEAFF; cdr3_nt: TGTGCCAGCAGTTTTACAGTGAACACTGAAGCTTTCTTT
v_call: TRBV7-3; clone_size: NA; d_call: NA; j_call: TRBJ2-2; cdr3_aa: CASSLGTGELFF; cdr3_nt: TGTGCCAGCAGCTTGGGTACCGGGGAGCTGTTTTTT
v_call: TRBV9; clone_size: NA; d_call: NA; j_call: TRBJ2-7; cdr3_aa: CASSAHRDSQTYEQYF; cdr3_nt: TGTGCCAGCAGCGCGCACCGGGACTCCCAGACCTACGAGCAGTACTTC
v_call: TRBV27; clone_size: once; d_call: NA; j_call: TRBJ1-1; cdr3_aa: CASKIGQSNTEAFF; cdr3_nt: TGTGCCAGCAAGATAGGACAGTCGAACACTGAAGCTTTCTTT
v_call: TRBV27; clone_size: NA; d_call: NA; j_call: TRBJ2-1; cdr3_aa: CATPGSGSNEQFF; cdr3_nt: TGTGCCACGCCAGGATCGGGGTCAAATGAGCAGTTCTTC
v_call: TRBV27; clone_size: NA; d_call: NA; j_call: TRBJ1-2; cdr3_aa: CASSLGAVGGYTF; cdr3_nt: TGTGCCAGCAGTTTAGGAGCCGTCGGTGGCTACACCTTC
v_call: TRBV15; clone_size: NA; d_call: NA; j_call: TRBJ1-4; cdr3_aa: CATSGWGDEKLFF; cdr3_nt: TGTGCCACCAGCGGATGGGGGGATGAAAAACTGTTTTTT
v_call: TRBV19; clone_size: NA; d_call: NA; j_call: TRBJ1-5; cdr3_aa: CASSIRDTNQPQHF; cdr3_nt: TGTGCCAGTAGTATCCGGGACACTAATCAGCCCCAGCATTTT
v_call: TRBV13; clone_size: NA; d_call: TRBD2; j_call: TRBJ2-3; cdr3_aa: CASSVAGGSTDTQYF; cdr3_nt: TGTGCCAGCAGCGTAGCGGGGGGGAGCACAGATACGCAGTATTTT
v_call: TRBV30; clone_size: NA; d_call: TRBD1; j_call: TRBJ1-6; cdr3_aa: CAWMGTGRNSPLHF; cdr3_nt: TGTGCCTGGATGGGGACAGGGCGGAATTCACCCCTCCACTTT
v_call: TRBV6-5; clone_size: NA; d_call: NA; j_call: TRBJ2-1; cdr3_aa: CASSPSSGARDEQFF; cdr3_nt: TGTGCCAGCAGCCCCTCATCAGGGGCGCGTGATGAGCAGTTCTTC
v_call: TRBV30; clone_size: NA; d_call: TRBD2; j_call: TRBJ2-1; cdr3_aa: CAWSRSGGLGNEQFF; cdr3_nt: TGTGCCTGGAGTAGATCGGGGGGGCTTGGCAATGAGCAGTTCTTC
v_call: TRBV7-9; clone_size: many; d_call: NA; j_call: TRBJ1-1; cdr3_aa: CASSSREVGEAFF; cdr3_nt: TGTGCCAGCAGCTCAAGGGAAGTGGGTGAAGCTTTCTTT
v_call: TRBV7-7; clone_size: few; d_call: TRBD2; j_call: TRBJ2-6; cdr3_aa: CAVGYGGDSGANVLTF; cdr3_nt: TGTGCCGTTGGCTACGGGGGGGACTCTGGGGCCAACGTCCTGACTTTC
v_call: TRBV7-9; clone_size: NA; d_call: NA; j_call: TRBJ2-2; cdr3_aa: CASISTTAGELFF; cdr3_nt: TGTGCCAGCATCTCCACCACCGCCGGGGAGCTGTTTTTT
v_call: TRBV10-3; clone_size: NA; d_call: TRBD1; j_call: TRBJ2-7; cdr3_aa: CATQTGQSYEQYF; cdr3_nt: TGTGCCACCCAGACGGGACAGAGCTACGAGCAGTACTTC